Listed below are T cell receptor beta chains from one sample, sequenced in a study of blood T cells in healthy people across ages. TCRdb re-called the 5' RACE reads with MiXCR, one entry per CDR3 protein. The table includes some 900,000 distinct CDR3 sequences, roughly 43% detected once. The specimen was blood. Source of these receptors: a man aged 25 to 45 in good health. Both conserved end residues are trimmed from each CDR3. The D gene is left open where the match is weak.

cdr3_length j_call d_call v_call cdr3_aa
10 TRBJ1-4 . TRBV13 ASSFRNEKLF
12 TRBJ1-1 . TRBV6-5 ASSYSWAGTEAF
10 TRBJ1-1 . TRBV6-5 ASRGPGTEAF
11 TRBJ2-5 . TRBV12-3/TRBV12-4 ASSVLRGETQY
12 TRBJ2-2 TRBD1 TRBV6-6 ASSGTAKTGELF
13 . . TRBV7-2 ASSPPPGIPHEQY
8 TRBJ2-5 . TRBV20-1 RGGLETQY
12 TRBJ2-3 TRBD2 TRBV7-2 ASSLGGGANTQY
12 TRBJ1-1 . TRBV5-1 ASSLEVGNTEAF
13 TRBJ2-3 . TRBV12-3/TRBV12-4 ASSLALASPDTQY
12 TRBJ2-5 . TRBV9 ASSVAELTGTQY
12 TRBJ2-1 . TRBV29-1 SVEPLEAYNEQF
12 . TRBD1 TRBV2 ASSPGQAYNEQY
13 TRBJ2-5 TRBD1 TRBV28 ASSLLGQGAQTQY
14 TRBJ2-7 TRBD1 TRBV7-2 ASSLSSDRGLYEQY
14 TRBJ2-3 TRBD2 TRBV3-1 ASSPNAGVGTDTQY